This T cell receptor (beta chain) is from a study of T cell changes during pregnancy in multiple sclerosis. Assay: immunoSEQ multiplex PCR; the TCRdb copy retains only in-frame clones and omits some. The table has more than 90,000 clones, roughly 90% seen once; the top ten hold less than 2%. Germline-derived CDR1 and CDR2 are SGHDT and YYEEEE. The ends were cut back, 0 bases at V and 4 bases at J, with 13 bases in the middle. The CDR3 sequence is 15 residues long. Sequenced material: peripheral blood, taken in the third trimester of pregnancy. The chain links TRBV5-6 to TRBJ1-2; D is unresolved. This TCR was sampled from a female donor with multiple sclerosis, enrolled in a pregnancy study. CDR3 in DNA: TGTGCCAGCAGCTTGGGCCCGGTTGAGGTCTATGGCTACACCTTC. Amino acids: CASSLGPVEVYGYTF.